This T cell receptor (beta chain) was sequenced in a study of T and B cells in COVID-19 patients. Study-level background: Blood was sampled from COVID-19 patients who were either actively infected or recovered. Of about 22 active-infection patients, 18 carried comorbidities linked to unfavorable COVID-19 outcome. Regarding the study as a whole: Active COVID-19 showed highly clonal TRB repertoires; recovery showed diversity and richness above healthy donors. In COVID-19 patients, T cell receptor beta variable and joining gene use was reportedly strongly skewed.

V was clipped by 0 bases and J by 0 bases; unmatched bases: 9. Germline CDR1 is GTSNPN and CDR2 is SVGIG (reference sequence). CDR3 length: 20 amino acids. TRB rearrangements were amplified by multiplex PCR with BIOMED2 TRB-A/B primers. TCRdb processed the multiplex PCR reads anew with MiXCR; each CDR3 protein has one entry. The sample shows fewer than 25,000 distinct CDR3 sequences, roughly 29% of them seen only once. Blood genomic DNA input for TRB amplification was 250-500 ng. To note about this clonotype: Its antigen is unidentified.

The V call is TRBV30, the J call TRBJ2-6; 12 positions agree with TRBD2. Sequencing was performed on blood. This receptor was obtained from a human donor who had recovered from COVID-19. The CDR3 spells CAWSVLAGGQARSGANVLTF. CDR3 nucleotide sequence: TGTGCCTGGAGTGTACTAGCGGGGGGCCAGGCCCGCTCTGGGGCCAACGTCCTGACTTTC.